The rows below give T cell receptor beta chains drawn from one sample of a study of shared clonotypes between healthy human individuals. The assay was immunoSEQ multiplex PCR, and TCRdb's table has in-frame clones only and misses some. This repertoire shows hundreds of thousands of clones, approximately 79% found once; its top ten account for about 1.8%. Sample: memory CD4+ T cells sorted from blood. The receptors shown here come from a woman in her 30s in good health. Both conserved end residues are part of each CDR3. D genes are given only for firm matches. The listing skips clone size in some rows; elsewhere it reads once, few, many or a size class.

J gene	V gene	clone size	D gene	CDR3 protein	CDR3 DNA
TRBJ2-1	TRBV5-6	many	TRBD2	CASSLTSGSYNEQFF	TGTGCCAGCAGCCTGACTAGCGGGTCCTACAATGAGCAGTTCTTC
TRBJ2-7	TRBV30	NA	NA	CAWRGTPAAYEQYF	TGTGCCTGGAGGGGGACACCGGCCGCCTACGAGCAGTACTTC
TRBJ1-4	TRBV5-1	NA	NA	CASSGGVGEKLFF	TGCGCCAGCAGCGGGGGCGTAGGTGAAAAACTGTTTTTT
TRBJ1-5	TRBV6-1	few	NA	CASSEWGGSNQPQHF	TGTGCCAGCAGTGAATGGGGAGGGAGCAATCAGCCCCAGCATTTT
TRBJ1-2	TRBV11-2	NA	NA	CASSREGYGYTF	TGTGCCAGCAGCCGGGAGGGTTATGGCTACACCTTC
TRBJ1-2	TRBV10-2	NA	NA	CASSDQGLGYTF	TGCGCCAGCAGTGATCAGGGTCTTGGCTACACCTTC
TRBJ2-7	TRBV28	NA	NA	CASSSGASYEQYF	TGTGCCAGCAGCTCCGGGGCCTCCTACGAGCAGTACTTC
TRBJ2-7	TRBV28	many	NA	CASSLSTYEQYF	TGTGCCAGCAGTTTATCAACCTACGAGCAGTACTTC
TRBJ2-5	TRBV5-4	NA	TRBD2	CASSPQLAEQETQYF	TGTGCCAGCAGCCCCCAGCTAGCGGAGCAAGAGACCCAGTACTTC
TRBJ1-1	TRBV19	NA	NA	CASSRQVLGTEAFF	TGTGCCAGTAGTAGACAGGTTTTAGGGACTGAAGCTTTCTTT
TRBJ1-4	TRBV4-2	few	TRBD1	CASSQGGWDRGDEKLFF	TGTGCCAGCAGCCAAGGAGGTTGGGACAGGGGGGATGAAAAACTGTTTTTT
TRBJ2-2	TRBV10-1	NA	NA	CASSPREGGELFF	TGCGCCAGCAGCCCTAGAGAGGGCGGGGAGCTGTTTTTT
TRBJ2-3	TRBV5-8	NA	NA	CASSLTSADTQYF	TGTGCCAGCAGCTTAACATCGGCAGATACGCAGTATTTT
TRBJ1-2	TRBV15	once	TRBD1	CATSSSDRGWNGYTF	TGTGCCACCAGCAGTTCAGACAGGGGGTGGAATGGCTACACCTTC